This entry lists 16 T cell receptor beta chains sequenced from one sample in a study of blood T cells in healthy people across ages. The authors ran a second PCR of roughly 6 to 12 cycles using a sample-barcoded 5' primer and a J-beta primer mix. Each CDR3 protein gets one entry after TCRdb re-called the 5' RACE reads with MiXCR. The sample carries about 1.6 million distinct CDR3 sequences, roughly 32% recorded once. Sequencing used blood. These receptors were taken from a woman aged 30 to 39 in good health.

The CDR3 spells CSALNRGSRGYGYTF. The CDR3, as DNA: TGCAGTGCGTTAAACAGGGGTTCGCGGGGCTATGGCTACACCTTC. This chain joins TRBV20-1 and TRBJ1-2; 7 bases map to TRBD1. This CDR3 is 15 amino acids long. V gave up 6 bases and J gave up 4 bases; unmatched junction bases: 14. Germline-derived CDR1 and CDR2 are DFQATT and SNEGSKA (reference sequence).

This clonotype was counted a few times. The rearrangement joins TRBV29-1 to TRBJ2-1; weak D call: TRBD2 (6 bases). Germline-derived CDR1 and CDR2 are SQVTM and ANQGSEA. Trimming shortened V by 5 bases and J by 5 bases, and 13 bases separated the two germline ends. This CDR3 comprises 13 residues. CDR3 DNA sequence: TGCAGCGTTCTCCCTAGGACTAACAATGAGCAGTTCTTC. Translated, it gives CSVLPRTNNEQFF.

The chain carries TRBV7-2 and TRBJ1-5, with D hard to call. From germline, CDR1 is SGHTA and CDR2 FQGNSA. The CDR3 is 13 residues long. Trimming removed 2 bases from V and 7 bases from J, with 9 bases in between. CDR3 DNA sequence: TGTGCCAGCAGCTTAATGTTGGACCAGCCCCAGCATTTT. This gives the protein CASSLMLDQPQHF. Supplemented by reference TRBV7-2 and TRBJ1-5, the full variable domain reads GAGVSQSPSNKVTEKGKDVELRCDPISGHTALYWYRQSLGQGLEFLIYFQGNSAPDKSGLPSDRFSAERTGGSVSTLTIQRTQQEDSAVYLCASSLMLDQPQHFGDGTRLSIL.

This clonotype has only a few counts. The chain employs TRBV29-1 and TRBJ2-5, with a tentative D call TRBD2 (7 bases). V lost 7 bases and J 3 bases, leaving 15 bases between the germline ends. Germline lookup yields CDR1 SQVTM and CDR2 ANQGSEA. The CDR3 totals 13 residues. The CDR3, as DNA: TGCAGCGGGGAGGGGGGGCAGGAAGAGACCCAGTACTTC. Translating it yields CSGEGGQEETQYF. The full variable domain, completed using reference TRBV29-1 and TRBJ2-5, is SAVISQKPSRDICQRGTSLTIQCQVDSQVTMMFWYRQQPGQSLTLIATANQGSEATYESGFVIDKFPISRPNLTFSTLTVSNMSPEDSSIYLCSGEGGQEETQYFGPGTRLLVL.

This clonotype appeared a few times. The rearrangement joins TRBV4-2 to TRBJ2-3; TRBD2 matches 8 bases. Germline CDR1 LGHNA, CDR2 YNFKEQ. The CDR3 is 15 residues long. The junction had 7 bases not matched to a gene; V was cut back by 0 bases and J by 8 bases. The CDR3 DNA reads TGTGCCAGCAGCCAAGAGTCGCGGGAGGCGGGTACGCAGTATTTT. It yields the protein CASSQESREAGTQYF.

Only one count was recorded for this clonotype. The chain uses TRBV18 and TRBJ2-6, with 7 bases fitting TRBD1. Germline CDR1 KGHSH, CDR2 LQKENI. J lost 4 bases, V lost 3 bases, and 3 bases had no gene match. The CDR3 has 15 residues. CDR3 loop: CASSPQGVGANVLTF. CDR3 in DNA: TGTGCCAGCTCACCCCAGGGGGTAGGGGCCAACGTCCTGACTTTC.

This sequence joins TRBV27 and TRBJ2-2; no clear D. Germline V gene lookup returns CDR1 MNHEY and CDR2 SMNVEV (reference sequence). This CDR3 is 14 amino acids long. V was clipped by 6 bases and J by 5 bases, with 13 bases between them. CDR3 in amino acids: CASRLLGYTGELFF. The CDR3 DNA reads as TGTGCCAGCAGATTGCTGGGGTATACCGGGGAGCTGTTTTTT.

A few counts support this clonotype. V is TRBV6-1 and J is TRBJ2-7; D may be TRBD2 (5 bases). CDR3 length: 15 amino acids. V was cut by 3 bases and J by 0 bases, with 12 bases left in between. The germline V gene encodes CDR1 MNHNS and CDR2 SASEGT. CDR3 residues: CASSDSGWDSYEQYF. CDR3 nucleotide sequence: TGTGCCAGCAGTGATTCGGGATGGGACTCCTACGAGCAGTACTTC.

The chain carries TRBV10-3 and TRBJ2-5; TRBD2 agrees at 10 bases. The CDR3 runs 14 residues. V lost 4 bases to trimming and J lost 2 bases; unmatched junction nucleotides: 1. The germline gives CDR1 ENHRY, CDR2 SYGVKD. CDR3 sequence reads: CAISGAGGQETQYF. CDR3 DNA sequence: TGTGCCATCAGTGGAGCGGGGGGGCAAGAGACCCAGTACTTC.

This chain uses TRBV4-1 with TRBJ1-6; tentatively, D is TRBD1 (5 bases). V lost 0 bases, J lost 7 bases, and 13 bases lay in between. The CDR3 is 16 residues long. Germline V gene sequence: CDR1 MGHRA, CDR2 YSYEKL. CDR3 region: CASSQESRGNNSPLHF. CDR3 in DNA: TGCGCCAGCAGCCAAGAATCAAGGGGTAACAATTCACCCCTCCACTTT.

The CDR3 DNA follows: TGTGCCAGCAGCCTCAGGGACGTTTACTACGAGCAGTACTTC. Residues: CASSLRDVYYEQYF. This rearrangement joins TRBV7-8 to TRBJ2-7; D tentatively fits TRBD1 or TRBD2 (5 bases each). This CDR3 comprises 14 residues. Trimming removed 5 bases at V and 3 bases at J, with 14 bases between. Per the germline V gene, CDR1 is SGHVS and CDR2 is FQNEAQ.

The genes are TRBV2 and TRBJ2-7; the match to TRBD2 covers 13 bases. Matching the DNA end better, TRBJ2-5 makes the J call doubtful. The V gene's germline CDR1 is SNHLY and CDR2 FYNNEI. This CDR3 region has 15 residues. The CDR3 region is CASSRTSGSKETQYF. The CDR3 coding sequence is TGTGCCAGCAGTAGGACTAGCGGGAGCAAAGAGACCCAGTACTTC.

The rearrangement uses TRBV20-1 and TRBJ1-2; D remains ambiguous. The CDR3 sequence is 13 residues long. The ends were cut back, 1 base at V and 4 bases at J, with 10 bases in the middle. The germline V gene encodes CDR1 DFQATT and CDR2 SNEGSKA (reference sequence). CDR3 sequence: CSARVKGPYGYTF. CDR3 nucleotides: TGCAGTGCTAGAGTGAAAGGACCCTATGGCTACACCTTC.

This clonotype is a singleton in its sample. The CDR3 coding sequence is TGTGCCAGCAGCCACTCGGGCAGGGATGGATCACCCCTCCACTTT. It codes for CASSHSGRDGSPLHF. This chain uses TRBV3-1 with TRBJ1-6, with a tentative D call TRBD1 (5 bases). CDR3 length: 15 amino acids. The V end was cut by 3 bases, the J end by 10 bases, with 16 bases between. From germline, CDR1 is LGHDT and CDR2 YNNKEL (reference sequence).

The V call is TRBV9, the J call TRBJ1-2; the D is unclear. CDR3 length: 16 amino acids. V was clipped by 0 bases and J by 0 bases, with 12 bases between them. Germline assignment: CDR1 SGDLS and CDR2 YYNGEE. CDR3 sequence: CASSVDKAGANYGYTF. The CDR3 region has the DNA TGTGCCAGCAGCGTAGATAAGGCCGGGGCTAACTATGGCTACACCTTC.

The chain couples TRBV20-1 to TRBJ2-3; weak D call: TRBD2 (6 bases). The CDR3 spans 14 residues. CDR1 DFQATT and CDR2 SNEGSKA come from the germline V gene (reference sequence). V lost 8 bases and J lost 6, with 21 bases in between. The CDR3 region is CSFADSAGKDTQYF. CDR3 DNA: TGCAGTTTCGCGGACTCCGCGGGGAAGGATACGCAGTATTTT.